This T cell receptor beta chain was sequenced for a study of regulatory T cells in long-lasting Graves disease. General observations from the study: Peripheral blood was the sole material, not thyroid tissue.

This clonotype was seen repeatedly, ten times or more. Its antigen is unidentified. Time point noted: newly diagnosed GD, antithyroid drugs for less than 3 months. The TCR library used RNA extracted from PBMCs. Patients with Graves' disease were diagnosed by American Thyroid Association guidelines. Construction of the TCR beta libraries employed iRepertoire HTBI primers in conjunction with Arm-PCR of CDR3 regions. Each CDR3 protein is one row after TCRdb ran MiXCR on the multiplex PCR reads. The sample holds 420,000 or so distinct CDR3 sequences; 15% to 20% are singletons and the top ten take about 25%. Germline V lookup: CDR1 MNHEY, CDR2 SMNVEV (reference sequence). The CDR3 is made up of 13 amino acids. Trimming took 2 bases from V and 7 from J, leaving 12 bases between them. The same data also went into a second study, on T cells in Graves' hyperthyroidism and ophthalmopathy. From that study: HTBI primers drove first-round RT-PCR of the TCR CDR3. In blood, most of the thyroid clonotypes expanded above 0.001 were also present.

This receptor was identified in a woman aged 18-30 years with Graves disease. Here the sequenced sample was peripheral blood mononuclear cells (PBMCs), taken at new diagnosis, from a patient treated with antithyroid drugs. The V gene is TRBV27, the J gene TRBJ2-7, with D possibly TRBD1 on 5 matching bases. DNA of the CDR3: TGTGCCAGCAGTTTAATTGGGGCTAATGAGCAGTACTTC. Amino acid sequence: CASSLIGANEQYF.